These T cell receptor beta chains were read from a single sample in a study of T cells in narcolepsy. Sequencing was performed with immunoSEQ multiplex PCR; in TCRdb, only in-frame clones are kept and a portion is missing. The sample includes about 27,000 clones, approximately 80% of them seen just once. The source material was CD45RA- memory CD4+ T cells from PBMCs. Source of these receptors: a human donor with narcolepsy. Each CDR3 is given with its conserved first and last residue. Fields, in order: clone size, J gene, D gene, V gene, CDR3 DNA, CDR3 protein. The D gene is left open where the match is weak. The size of a clone is reported for some rows only, either as once, few or many, or as a class for expanded clones.

clone_size: once; j_call: TRBJ1-5; d_call: NA; v_call: TRBV6-9; cdr3_nt: TGTGCCAGCAGTTACTCAGCTAGCAATCAGCCCCAGCATTTT; cdr3_aa: CASSYSASNQPQHF
clone_size: NA; j_call: TRBJ2-3; d_call: NA; v_call: TRBV5-1; cdr3_nt: TGCGCCAGCAGCTTGATGGACAGCACAGATACGCAGTATTTT; cdr3_aa: CASSLMDSTDTQYF
clone_size: NA; j_call: TRBJ1-6; d_call: TRBD1; v_call: TRBV6-6; cdr3_nt: TGTGCCAGCAGTTATCAGGGGGCGCAATCACCCCTCCACTTT; cdr3_aa: CASSYQGAQSPLHF
clone_size: NA; j_call: TRBJ1-2; d_call: NA; v_call: TRBV30; cdr3_nt: TGTGCCTGGAGTGTCAAGGGGAGCTATGGCTACACCTTC; cdr3_aa: CAWSVKGSYGYTF
clone_size: few; j_call: TRBJ2-1; d_call: TRBD2; v_call: TRBV12-5; cdr3_nt: TGTGCTAGTGGTTTGGTACTGGGGAGGGTAGGCAATGAGCAGTTCTTC; cdr3_aa: CASGLVLGRVGNEQFF
clone_size: NA; j_call: TRBJ2-1; d_call: TRBD1; v_call: TRBV7-9; cdr3_nt: TGTGCCAGCAGCTTAGCGGGACAGCCCCCCTACAATGAGCAGTTCTTC; cdr3_aa: CASSLAGQPPYNEQFF
clone_size: NA; j_call: TRBJ2-7; d_call: NA; v_call: TRBV7-8; cdr3_nt: TGTGCCAGCAGCCCTAGCTACGAGCAGTACTTC; cdr3_aa: CASSPSYEQYF
clone_size: NA; j_call: TRBJ1-2; d_call: TRBD1; v_call: TRBV6-5; cdr3_nt: TGTGCCAGCAGGGATTCAGGGGGCGGCGGCTACACCTTC; cdr3_aa: CASRDSGGGGYTF
clone_size: NA; j_call: TRBJ2-7; d_call: TRBD1; v_call: TRBV15; cdr3_nt: TGTGCCACCGGATTCCGGGACAGGGATTCCTACGAGCAGTACTTC; cdr3_aa: CATGFRDRDSYEQYF
clone_size: NA; j_call: TRBJ2-4; d_call: NA; v_call: TRBV10-3; cdr3_nt: TGTGCCATCGGGAATTATGGAGGGTTCGGAAACATTCAGTACTTC; cdr3_aa: CAIGNYGGFGNIQYF
clone_size: once; j_call: TRBJ1-6; d_call: TRBD1; v_call: TRBV25-1; cdr3_nt: TGTGCCAGCAGTGGGGACAGGTTTAGCTCCTATAATTCACCCCTCCACTTT; cdr3_aa: CASSGDRFSSYNSPLHF
clone_size: NA; j_call: TRBJ2-7; d_call: TRBD1; v_call: TRBV2; cdr3_nt: TGTGCCAGCCGGACAGGGGGGAACGAGCAGTACTTC; cdr3_aa: CASRTGGNEQYF
clone_size: NA; j_call: TRBJ2-7; d_call: NA; v_call: TRBV5-4; cdr3_nt: TGTGCCAGCAGCTTCGGGCCCACCTACGAGCAGTACTTC; cdr3_aa: CASSFGPTYEQYF
clone_size: NA; j_call: TRBJ2-5; d_call: TRBD2; v_call: TRBV5-4; cdr3_nt: TGTGCCAGCAGCTTTCGGGTAGCGGGGATGGGAGAGACCCAGTACTTC; cdr3_aa: CASSFRVAGMGETQYF
clone_size: NA; j_call: TRBJ1-3; d_call: NA; v_call: TRBV25-1; cdr3_nt: TGTGCCAGCAGTGTGGGTACTGGAAACACCATATATTTT; cdr3_aa: CASSVGTGNTIYF
clone_size: NA; j_call: TRBJ2-4; d_call: TRBD2; v_call: TRBV5-1; cdr3_nt: TGCGCCAGCAGCCCCGGGACTAGCGGGCGCTTAGCCAAAAACATTCAGTACTTC; cdr3_aa: CASSPGTSGRLAKNIQYF
clone_size: NA; j_call: TRBJ1-6; d_call: NA; v_call: TRBV9; cdr3_nt: TGTGCCAGCAGCGTGGGGGGGACATCGATCATTCCCCTCCACTTT; cdr3_aa: CASSVGGTSIIPLHF
clone_size: few; j_call: TRBJ2-6; d_call: NA; v_call: TRBV7-5; cdr3_nt: TGTGTCAGAAGCTCTAACCCCCGGGACAGGGTTTTTGGGGCCAACGTCCTGACTTTC; cdr3_aa: CVRSSNPRDRVFGANVLTF
clone_size: NA; j_call: TRBJ2-7; d_call: NA; v_call: TRBV7-8; cdr3_nt: TGTGCCAGCAGCTTAGCGGGACAAGTCTACGAGCAGTACTTC; cdr3_aa: CASSLAGQVYEQYF
clone_size: NA; j_call: TRBJ2-7; d_call: NA; v_call: TRBV21-1; cdr3_nt: TGTGCCAGCAGCAAAGGTGAGTACGAGCAGTACTTC; cdr3_aa: CASSKGEYEQYF
clone_size: NA; j_call: TRBJ2-4; d_call: NA; v_call: TRBV18; cdr3_nt: TGTGCCAGCTCACCAGGGGAGGACATTCAGTACTTC; cdr3_aa: CASSPGEDIQYF
clone_size: NA; j_call: TRBJ1-1; d_call: NA; v_call: TRBV30; cdr3_nt: TGTGCCTACCTCAGGGGCAACACTGAAGCTTTCTTT; cdr3_aa: CAYLRGNTEAFF
clone_size: NA; j_call: TRBJ1-5; d_call: TRBD1; v_call: TRBV7-8; cdr3_nt: TGTGCCAGCAGCCTCGGACAGGGGTTTAATCAGCCCCAGCATTTT; cdr3_aa: CASSLGQGFNQPQHF
clone_size: few; j_call: TRBJ1-3; d_call: NA; v_call: TRBV30; cdr3_nt: TGTGCCTGGAGTGTATACCCCAACAGTCCTGGAAACACCATATATTTT; cdr3_aa: CAWSVYPNSPGNTIYF
clone_size: NA; j_call: TRBJ1-2; d_call: NA; v_call: TRBV30; cdr3_nt: TGTGCCTGGAGTAAACCCCAGGTTTCTAACTATGGCTACACCTTC; cdr3_aa: CAWSKPQVSNYGYTF
clone_size: few; j_call: TRBJ1-2; d_call: NA; v_call: TRBV12-5; cdr3_nt: TGTGCTAGTGGTTTGGTACGAGGCCTATATGGCTACACCTTC; cdr3_aa: CASGLVRGLYGYTF
clone_size: NA; j_call: TRBJ2-1; d_call: TRBD2; v_call: TRBV7-8; cdr3_nt: TGTGCCAGCAGCTTAGCAGGCGGGGGGGCCTACAATGAGCAGTTCTTC; cdr3_aa: CASSLAGGGAYNEQFF
clone_size: NA; j_call: TRBJ1-5; d_call: TRBD1; v_call: TRBV30; cdr3_nt: TGTGCCTGGAGTGTATCCTTTGTTCAGGGGGATCAGCCCCAGCATTTT; cdr3_aa: CAWSVSFVQGDQPQHF
clone_size: NA; j_call: TRBJ2-4; d_call: TRBD1; v_call: TRBV5-1; cdr3_nt: TGCGCCAGCAGCATGGCCCCCGGGACAGACAAAAACATTCAGTACTTC; cdr3_aa: CASSMAPGTDKNIQYF
clone_size: NA; j_call: TRBJ1-2; d_call: NA; v_call: TRBV7-8; cdr3_nt: TGTGCCAGCAGCGTCCAGGGGACGGGCTATGGCTACACCTTC; cdr3_aa: CASSVQGTGYGYTF
clone_size: NA; j_call: TRBJ1-2; d_call: NA; v_call: TRBV4-1; cdr3_nt: TGCGCCAGCAGCTCGCTCGGGCAGGCCCCTGAAAATAACTATGGCTACACCTTC; cdr3_aa: CASSSLGQAPENNYGYTF
clone_size: once; j_call: TRBJ1-2; d_call: NA; v_call: TRBV5-6; cdr3_nt: TGTGCCAGCAGCAGCCCCTTTAGACGGACTAACTATGGCTACACCTTC; cdr3_aa: CASSSPFRRTNYGYTF
clone_size: NA; j_call: TRBJ2-3; d_call: TRBD2; v_call: TRBV7-2; cdr3_nt: TGTGCCAGCAGACTGGGACTAGCGGGGGCGGGGGATACGCAGTATTTT; cdr3_aa: CASRLGLAGAGDTQYF
clone_size: NA; j_call: TRBJ1-6; d_call: NA; v_call: TRBV21-1; cdr3_nt: TGTGCCAGCAGCAAGTTCTTTACCCGGGCCACCTATAATTCACCCCTCCACTTT; cdr3_aa: CASSKFFTRATYNSPLHF
clone_size: NA; j_call: TRBJ2-7; d_call: TRBD1; v_call: TRBV30; cdr3_nt: TGTGCCTGGGCGGGACAGGGTTACGAGCAGTACTTC; cdr3_aa: CAWAGQGYEQYF
clone_size: NA; j_call: TRBJ2-3; d_call: TRBD2; v_call: TRBV6-1; cdr3_nt: TGTGCCAGCAGTGAAGCGCTTCCGGGCGGGGGGGCAATAGATACGCAGTATTTT; cdr3_aa: CASSEALPGGGAIDTQYF
clone_size: NA; j_call: TRBJ1-2; d_call: TRBD1; v_call: TRBV5-4; cdr3_nt: TGTGCCAGCAGCCAAGAGAGGGACAGGGGTGGCTACACCTTC; cdr3_aa: CASSQERDRGGYTF
clone_size: NA; j_call: TRBJ2-5; d_call: NA; v_call: TRBV9; cdr3_nt: TGTGCCAGCAGCGCACGGATCCAAGAGACCCAGTACTTC; cdr3_aa: CASSARIQETQYF
clone_size: NA; j_call: TRBJ2-7; d_call: TRBD2; v_call: TRBV15; cdr3_nt: TGTGCCACCAGCAGAGAACCGGGAGGGATCTACGAGCAGTACTTC; cdr3_aa: CATSREPGGIYEQYF
clone_size: NA; j_call: TRBJ2-3; d_call: TRBD1; v_call: TRBV5-8; cdr3_nt: TGTGCCAGCAGCCAGGGACAGATCGGAGATACGCAGTATTTT; cdr3_aa: CASSQGQIGDTQYF
clone_size: few; j_call: TRBJ1-1; d_call: NA; v_call: TRBV7-9; cdr3_nt: TGTGCCAGCAGCGGGACGGTTGAAGCTTTCTTT; cdr3_aa: CASSGTVEAFF